These T cell receptor beta chains were read from a single sample in a study of shared clonotypes between healthy human individuals. This table comes from immunoSEQ multiplex PCR, and its TCRdb copy is limited to in-frame clones, with some not included. The sample carries about 2.4 million clones, around 90% recorded once. Sequencing input: naive CD4+ T cells sorted from blood. The receptor source for this set is a young man in good health. Each CDR3 is given with its conserved first and last residue. The D gene is left open where the match is weak. Clone size is stated in some rows and not others, as once, few, many or a class when expanded.

>NA|TRBJ1-5|TRBV6-1|NA
CAGRAGNQPQHF
TGTGCCGGTCGAGCCGGCAATCAGCCCCAGCATTTT
>NA|TRBJ2-5|TRBV6-1|NA
CASRGGWFGETQYF
TGTGCCAGCAGGGGGGGATGGTTCGGGGAGACCCAGTACTTC
>NA|TRBJ2-2|TRBV5-1|NA
CASSLQPEPNTGELFF
TGCGCCAGCAGCTTGCAACCTGAACCGAACACCGGGGAGCTGTTTTTT
>NA|TRBJ1-2|TRBV9|NA
CASSVAGALNYGYTF
TGTGCCAGCAGCGTAGCCGGGGCCCTTAACTATGGCTACACCTTC
>NA|TRBJ2-7|TRBV10-3|TRBD2
CAISEDPSGRSEQYF
TGTGCCATCAGTGAGGACCCTAGCGGGAGAAGCGAGCAGTACTTC
>NA|TRBJ2-7|TRBV7-9|TRBD2
CASSLGAGPTGRATYEQYF
TGTGCCAGCAGCTTAGGAGCGGGACCCACTGGGCGGGCCACCTACGAGCAGTACTTC
>NA|TRBJ2-2|TRBV7-6|TRBD1
CASSLVGQYTGELFF
TGTGCCAGCAGCTTAGTGGGACAGTACACCGGGGAGCTGTTTTTT
>once|TRBJ2-1|TRBV6-5|NA
CASRVPGAYNEQFF
TGTGCCAGCAGGGTACCGGGAGCCTACAATGAGCAGTTCTTC
>NA|TRBJ2-7|TRBV27|TRBD2
CASSGGTSGSDEQYF
TGTGCCAGCAGCGGGGGGACTAGCGGGAGTGACGAGCAGTACTTC
>NA|TRBJ2-1|TRBV7-9|TRBD2
CASSSTGTSGPYNEQFF
TGTGCCAGCAGCTCTACCGGGACTAGCGGGCCCTACAATGAGCAGTTCTTC
>NA|TRBJ2-2|TRBV4-1|NA
CASSQVIPPANTGELFF
TGCGCCAGCAGCCAAGTAATACCTCCTGCCAACACCGGGGAGCTGTTTTTT
>NA|TRBJ1-2|TRBV14|NA
CASSRGNYGYTF
TGTGCCAGCAGCCGTGGAAACTATGGCTACACCTTC
>NA|TRBJ2-7|TRBV11-2|NA
CASSPRDFGEQYF
TGTGCCAGCAGCCCCCGGGACTTTGGAGAGCAGTACTTC
>NA|TRBJ1-5|TRBV6-1|NA
CASSEEGGGISNQPQHF
TGTGCCAGCAGTGAAGAAGGGGGAGGGATTAGCAATCAGCCCCAGCATTTT
>NA|TRBJ2-7|TRBV18|NA
CASSPNYGQSYEQYF
TGTGCCAGCTCACCAAACTATGGACAGTCCTACGAGCAGTACTTC
>NA|TRBJ1-5|TRBV18|NA
CASSPDPNQPQHF
TGTGCCAGCTCACCAGACCCTAATCAGCCCCAGCATTTT
>NA|TRBJ2-7|TRBV5-1|TRBD1
CASSAMGGTGRNEQYF
TGCGCCAGCTCCGCGATGGGCGGGACAGGGAGGAACGAGCAGTACTTC
>NA|TRBJ2-7|TRBV7-9|NA
CASGGPITYEQYF
TGTGCCAGCGGGGGGCCTATAACCTACGAGCAGTACTTC
>NA|TRBJ2-5|TRBV14|NA
CASSQLAPNEETQYF
TGTGCCAGCAGCCAACTAGCGCCTAATGAGGAGACCCAGTACTTC
>once|TRBJ1-3|TRBV30|NA
CAWKDKHPGNTIYF
TGTGCCTGGAAGGACAAACACCCTGGAAACACCATATATTTT
>NA|TRBJ2-7|TRBV6-5|NA
CASSYLREQYF
TGTGCCAGCAGTTACCTCCGAGAGCAGTACTTC
>NA|TRBJ2-5|TRBV30|TRBD2
CAWSVRRSGGSYDQETQYF
TGTGCCTGGAGTGTACGCCGTAGCGGGGGGTCCTACGACCAAGAGACCCAGTACTTC
>NA|TRBJ2-5|TRBV5-4|TRBD2
CASSAQRGAQETQYF
TGTGCCAGCAGTGCCCAGCGGGGGGCTCAAGAGACCCAGTACTTC
>NA|TRBJ1-5|TRBV7-2|NA
CASSLRMGQPQHF
TGTGCCAGCAGCTTAAGAATGGGTCAGCCCCAGCATTTT
>NA|TRBJ1-1|TRBV18|NA
CASSPLPRDTEAFF
TGTGCCAGCTCACCACTACCCAGGGACACTGAAGCTTTCTTT
>NA|TRBJ2-3|TRBV28|NA
CAILRWGTDTQYF
TGTGCCATCCTACGCTGGGGCACAGATACGCAGTATTTT
>NA|TRBJ1-6|TRBV7-2|NA
CASSLGGGQGSNSPLHF
TGTGCCAGCAGCTTAGGAGGGGGGCAGGGGTCAAATTCACCCCTCCACTTT
>NA|TRBJ1-1|TRBV2|NA
CASSRQIKNTEAFF
TGTGCCAGCAGTAGACAGATAAAGAACACTGAAGCTTTCTTT
>NA|TRBJ2-3|TRBV6-5|NA
CASSTPGADTQYF
TGTGCCAGCAGTACGCCGGGGGCAGATACGCAGTATTTT
>NA|TRBJ2-3|TRBV10-3|NA
CAISDSRTGSADTQYF
TGTGCCATCAGTGACTCCCGAACAGGGAGTGCAGATACGCAGTATTTT
>NA|TRBJ2-3|TRBV27|TRBD2
CASSPTSGVGTQYF
TGTGCCAGCAGTCCGACTAGCGGGGTTGGTACGCAGTATTTT
>once|TRBJ2-1|TRBV6-5|NA
CASSYWSYNEQFF
TGTGCCAGCAGTTATTGGTCCTACAATGAGCAGTTCTTC
>NA|TRBJ2-2|TRBV27|NA
CASKGTNIGELFF
TGTGCCAGCAAAGGAACTAATATCGGGGAGCTGTTTTTT
>NA|TRBJ1-1|TRBV15|NA
CATSREAGWNTEAFF
TGTGCCACCAGCAGAGAGGCAGGTTGGAATACTGAAGCTTTCTTT
>NA|TRBJ2-2|TRBV19|NA
CASSGDLNTGELFF
TGTGCCAGTAGCGGGGACCTAAACACCGGGGAGCTGTTTTTT
>NA|TRBJ2-5|TRBV7-9|TRBD1
CASRPTGEETQYF
TGTGCCAGCCGCCCGACAGGGGAGGAGACCCAGTACTTC
>NA|TRBJ2-3|TRBV7-2|TRBD2
CASSIPGLRIQDTQYF
TGTGCCAGCAGCATACCGGGACTACGAATTCAAGATACGCAGTATTTT
>NA|TRBJ1-1|TRBV29-1|TRBD1
CSASGTGNFLEAFF
TGCAGCGCCTCGGGGACAGGGAATTTTCTCGAAGCTTTCTTT
>few|TRBJ1-1|TRBV7-9|NA
CASSLSGLNTEAFF
TGTGCCAGCAGCTTATCCGGGCTGAACACTGAAGCTTTCTTT
>NA|TRBJ1-6|TRBV9|TRBD1
CASSPWTGDSPLHF
TGTGCCAGCAGCCCTTGGACAGGTGATTCACCCCTCCACTTT
>once|TRBJ2-7|TRBV27|NA
CASSLAYGANSYEQYF
TGTGCCAGCAGTTTGGCATACGGGGCCAACTCCTACGAGCAGTACTTC
>NA|TRBJ1-2|TRBV10-3|NA
CATGWGDYGYTF
TGTGCCACTGGTTGGGGGGATTATGGCTACACCTTC
>NA|TRBJ2-7|TRBV18|NA
CASAPGQGVYEQYF
TGTGCCAGCGCCCCCGGGCAGGGTGTCTACGAGCAGTACTTC
>NA|TRBJ1-6|TRBV30|NA
CAWSVRTGMNSPLHF
TGTGCCTGGAGTGTACGAACAGGGATGAATTCACCCCTCCACTTT
>NA|TRBJ1-6|TRBV28|NA
CASSSLVGDGSPLHF
TGTGCCAGCAGTTCGTTGGTGGGCGACGGCTCACCCCTCCACTTT
>NA|TRBJ1-2|TRBV28|NA
CASGDQGSYGYTF
TGTGCCAGCGGCGACCAGGGGTCCTATGGCTACACCTTC
>NA|TRBJ1-5|TRBV11-2|NA
CASSLGGGQPQHF
TGTGCCAGCAGCTTAGGAGGGGGTCAGCCCCAGCATTTT
>NA|TRBJ2-5|TRBV5-4|NA
CASSLDAETQYF
TGTGCCAGCAGCTTGGATGCGGAGACCCAGTACTTC
>NA|TRBJ2-3|TRBV5-1|NA
CASSRLGQPYVDTQYF
TGCGCCAGCAGCCGACTTGGACAGCCTTACGTGGATACGCAGTATTTT
>NA|TRBJ2-3|TRBV5-1|NA
CASSLGREGTDTQYF
TGCGCCAGCAGCTTGGGAAGGGAGGGCACAGATACGCAGTATTTT